This T cell receptor beta chain was obtained from a study of T cells in Graves' hyperthyroidism and ophthalmopathy. Study as a whole: At the time of initial diagnosis and before any treatment, peripheral blood was collected.

TCR beta CDR3 regions were amplified from RNA. With the HTBI primer set, the TCR CDR3 went through a first round of RT-PCR. TCRdb independently ran MiXCR on the multiplex PCR reads; one entry per CDR3 protein. The sample includes fewer than 900,000 distinct CDR3 sequences, 16% of them seen just once. PBMCs were collected from a roughly 10 ml volume of fresh peripheral blood. This clonotype was counted many times. Its antigen is unknown. Study conclusions and caveats: In simple terms, a model built on 13 V-J features told ophthalmopathy apart from stable hyperthyroidism. Among thyroid clonotypes expanded above 0.001, most also appeared in blood.

Trimming left V 6 bases short and J 2 bases short, with 22 bases between. The CDR3 sequence is 16 residues long. From germline, CDR1 is DFQATT and CDR2 SNEGSKA (reference sequence). The sample taken for sequencing was blood. The J gene is TRBJ1-1, the V gene TRBV20-1; D is possibly TRBD1 (6 bases). The sequence derives from a man between 18 and 35 years old with Graves' hyperthyroidism. DNA of the CDR3: TGCAGTGCGAGTCCCCCTCCCTGGGGGACAAACACTGAAGCTTTCTTT. This translates into CSASPPPWGTNTEAFF.